Below, one TCR beta chain is given with its context. Its antigen remains unknown. The sample belongs to a study of early T cells in non-severe SARS-CoV-2 infection. The wider study: Bulk RNA from unsorted whole blood was sequenced; chains were unpaired.

V shed 3 bases and J shed 8 bases, with 9 bases lying between them. CDR3 size: 11 residues. From germline, CDR1 is DFQATT and CDR2 SNEGSKA (reference sequence). Study observations and caveats: A preference for anti-spike CD8 responses marked VDJdb matching, which missed private and CD4 specificities.

The TCR library protocol attached unique molecular identifiers to the individual cDNA molecules. From the 5' RACE reads, TCRdb called clonotypes with MiXCR, one entry per CDR3 protein. The table records tens of thousands of distinct CDR3 sequences, about 11% of them present only once. J is TRBJ2-3 and V is TRBV20-1; D ambiguous. The sequenced material came from whole blood. This receptor was identified in an adult who was a healthcare worker with PCR-confirmed SARS-CoV-2 infection or an uninfected control (not recorded which). In DNA form, the CDR3 reads TGCAGTGCTAGTAGTCTGCCTACGCAGTATTTT. Translated, it gives CSASSLPTQYF.